This T cell receptor beta chain was found in a study of beta chain features in type 1 diabetes. Study-level findings and limits: TCRB CDR3s were moderately but significantly shorter in Type 1 diabetes patients in all four CD4+ subsets. Cells with high TCR expression could be over-represented when cDNA is sequenced.

Central memory, naive, regulatory and stem cell-like memory CD4+ cells were sorted by CD45RO/CCR7/CD25/CD127/CD95/CD27. cDNA synthesis used the whole RNA isolate, giving expressed TCRB sequences. TCRdb's copy holds only in-frame clones and misses some; the assay was immunoSEQ multiplex PCR. Here the sample spans some 350,000 clones, over 9% being singletons. The CDR3 contains 15 residues. The V gene lost 1 base and the J gene lost 3 bases, with 13 bases spanning the gap. CDR1 is LNHNV, CDR2 YYDKDF, per germline (reference sequence). The sample holds a few counts of this clone. The antigen is undetermined.

The V and J genes are TRBV15 and TRBJ2-7, with D possibly being TRBD1 or TRBD2 (6 bases each). This clonotype was sampled from a man under 40 with type 1 diabetes. Sequencing was performed on central memory CD4+ T cells from blood. Here the CDR3 reads CATSRVRQEGYEQYF. The CDR3 nucleotides read TGTGCCACCAGCAGAGTCCGACAGGAGGGCTACGAGCAGTACTTC.